This T cell receptor beta chain emerged from a study of identical twins. General study findings and limits: Reduced insertions were recorded for abundant cord blood beta clonotypes, with no such pattern in memory repertoires.

TCRdb reprocessed the 5' RACE reads with MiXCR, giving one entry per CDR3 protein. The sample has 400,000 to 550,000 distinct CDR3 sequences, 24% seen once. Notes on this clonotype: Its cognate antigen is unknown.

This CDR3 is built from 13 residues. Germline CDR1 is SGDLS and CDR2 is YYNGEE. V was pared by 0 bases and J by 7 bases, with 10 bases between. The data also belong to a second study, concerning T cells expressing NK-cell markers. From that paper: Cells sorted as CD3+CD56+NKG2C+, CD3+CD56+NKG2C- and CD3+CD56-NKG2C+ T cells supplied the TCR beta repertoires. Sorting was restricted to alpha-beta TCR T cells by an anti-gamma-delta TCR antibody in several experiments. The CD3+CD56-NKG2C+ fraction was also led by these clonotypes in several donors.

The origin of this receptor is a young woman in good health. The gene calls are TRBV9 and TRBJ1-2; D gene uncertain. Specimen: CD4+ T cells sorted from blood. CDR3 protein: CASSVEGFSGYTF. In nucleotides, the CDR3 is TGTGCCAGCAGCGTAGAAGGATTCTCTGGCTACACCTTC.